The 27 T cell receptor beta chains reported below all come from one sample, sequenced in a study of CD8 T cells in ankylosing spondylitis. TCRdb reprocessed the 5' RACE reads via MiXCR and lists one record per CDR3 protein. Of 150,000 to 200,000 distinct CDR3 sequences in the sample, 10% to 15% were seen once. Sequenced material: blood, either unsorted or a sorted T cell fraction (not recorded which). Receptors were obtained from a female donor with ankylosing spondylitis or in good health (not recorded which).

This clonotype was seen more than once but under ten times. The V gene is TRBV6-4, the J gene TRBJ2-1; 13 positions match TRBD2. The CDR3 sequence is 16 residues long. Germline V gene lookup returns CDR1 MRHNA and CDR2 SNTAGT. Germline trimming cut 0 bases from V and 9 bases from J; bases unmatched to any gene: 5. CDR3 DNA sequence: TGTGCCAGCAGTGACTCGAGACTAGCGGGAGGAGGTGAGCAGTTCTTC. As protein: CASSDSRLAGGGEQFF.

The sample holds many counts of this clonotype. V usage is TRBV12-3 or TRBV12-4 and J usage is TRBJ2-1; TRBD2 matches at 8 bases. CDR3 size: 15 residues. J lost 1 base, V lost 5 bases, and 4 bases had no gene match. CDR3 sequence (DNA): TGTGCCAGCAGTCCTGGACTAGCTTCCTACAATGAGCAGTTCTTC. It is translated as CASSPGLASYNEQFF.

J is TRBJ2-1 and V is TRBV12-3 or TRBV12-4; D possibly corresponds to TRBD1 (6 bases). This CDR3 is built from 15 residues. The V gene lost 8 bases and the J gene lost 6 bases, with 20 bases spanning the gap. The CDR3 protein is CASGPANRDSNEQFF. CDR3 DNA: TGTGCCAGCGGACCAGCAAACAGGGATAGCAATGAGCAGTTCTTC.

This clonotype was picked up many times. The genes are TRBV20-1 and TRBJ1-2; 7 nucleotides align to TRBD1. Trimming cost V 1 base and J 4 bases; bases outside gene matches: 6. The germline gives CDR1 DFQATT, CDR2 SNEGSKA (reference sequence). The CDR3 totals 14 residues. CDR3 region: CSARVAGGSYGYTF. Here the CDR3 DNA reads TGCAGTGCTAGAGTGGCAGGGGGTAGCTATGGCTACACCTTC.

This clonotype was detected ten times or more. The chain recombines TRBV5-1 with TRBJ1-3; D remains ambiguous. V lost 1 base and J 0 bases, leaving 11 bases between the germline ends. The CDR3 has 16 residues. From germline, CDR1 is SGHRS and CDR2 YFSETQ. The CDR3 nucleotides read TGCGCCAGCAGCTTGTTTTTCAGTAACTCTGGAAACACCATATATTTT. It codes for CASSLFFSNSGNTIYF.

The CDR3 DNA reads TGTGCCAGCAGCTTAGAATTATCCTCACGGGCCAACGTCCTGACTTTC. This encodes CASSLELSSRANVLTF. The chain recombines TRBV11-1 with TRBJ2-6; D call uncertain. V was clipped by 1 base and J by 5 bases, with 12 bases between them. CDR1 is SGHAT, CDR2 FQDESV, per germline (reference sequence). The CDR3 runs 16 residues.

This sequence joins TRBV6-4 and TRBJ2-3; TRBD2 aligns across 10 bases. Germline-derived CDR1 and CDR2 are MRHNA and SNTAGT. After removal of 2 bases from V and 1 base from J, the junction contained 3 bases not matched to a gene. The CDR3 length is 16 residues. The CDR3 loop reads CASSDRAGGGTDTQYF. As DNA, the CDR3 is TGTGCCAGCAGTGACCGAGCGGGAGGGGGCACAGATACGCAGTATTTT.

This clonotype appeared many times. The rearrangement joins TRBV12-3 or TRBV12-4 to TRBJ2-1; 7 bases line up with TRBD2. Germline trimming cut 4 bases from V and 4 bases from J; bases unmatched to any gene: 10. The CDR3 runs 16 residues. The CDR3 DNA reads TGTGCCAGCAGTTCTTTCCAGCGGGACGTGTACAATGAGCAGTTCTTC. It yields the protein CASSSFQRDVYNEQFF.

This clonotype was detected ten times or more. This sequence joins TRBV28 and TRBJ1-3; no clear D gene. Germline assignment: CDR1 MDHEN and CDR2 SYDVKM. This CDR3 comprises 14 residues. V was pared by 7 bases and J by 1 base, with 11 bases between. CDR3 coding DNA: TGTGCCAGCAAGGGTCTGGGATCTGGAAACACCATATATTTT. The encoded protein is CASKGLGSGNTIYF. The complete variable domain, with remaining parts taken from reference TRBV28 and TRBJ1-3, reads DVKVTQSSRYLVKRTGEKVFLECVQDMDHENMFWYRQDPGLGLRLIYFSYDVKMKEKGDIPEGYSVSREKKERFSLILESASTNQTSMYLCASKGLGSGNTIYFGEGSWLTVV.

This clonotype was seen ten or more times. The rearrangement links TRBV2 to TRBJ2-2; 10 nucleotides align to TRBD1. The CDR3 has 15 amino acids. V dropped 4 bases and J dropped 6; count of bases not matched to a gene: 5. Germline CDR1 is SNHLY and CDR2 is FYNNEI. The DNA of the CDR3 is TGTGCCAGCAGTGTTAGGACAGGGGGGGCCGGGGAGCTGTTTTTT. This gives the protein CASSVRTGGAGELFF.

The chain carries TRBV20-1 and TRBJ2-7; D is undetermined. The V end lost 6 bases, the J end lost 0 bases, and 15 bases lay between the germline ends. The length of the CDR3 is 14 residues. The V gene's germline CDR1 is DFQATT and CDR2 SNEGSKA (reference sequence). The CDR3 bases are TGCAGTGCCCCATTTTCCAGTAGCTCCTACGAGCAGTACTTC. Translation gives CSAPFSSSSYEQYF.

In its sample, this clonotype was seen many times. The V and J genes are TRBV6-2 or TRBV6-3 and TRBJ2-7; 9 bases are shared with TRBD2. Germline CDR1 is MNHEY and CDR2 is SVGEGT. There are 15 residues in the CDR3. Trimming took 5 bases from V and 5 from J; bases not matched to a gene: 10. CDR3 protein: CASSLIAGDPHEQYF. CDR3 nucleotide sequence: TGTGCCAGCAGTCTCATAGCGGGAGATCCCCACGAGCAGTACTTC.

In this sample, this clonotype turned up a few times. The gene calls are TRBV12-3 or TRBV12-4 and TRBJ2-3, with D maybe TRBD2 (6 bases). The V gene lost 7 bases and the J gene lost 3 bases, with 17 bases spanning the gap. CDR3 length equals 15 residues. The CDR3: CASIRTGSRTDTQYF. The CDR3, as DNA: TGTGCCAGCATCCGGACCGGGAGTCGGACAGATACGCAGTATTTT.

In this sample, this clonotype turned up many times. The CDR3 loop is CASSLWGEQYF. The CDR3 nucleotides read TGTGCCAGCAGTTTATGGGGGGAGCAGTACTTC. The chain couples TRBV28 to TRBJ2-7; no firm D call. CDR1 is MDHEN and CDR2 is SYDVKM in the germline V gene. V gave up 0 bases and J gave up 7 bases, with 4 bases separating them. The length of the CDR3 is 11 residues. The full variable domain, with the rest looked up from reference TRBV28 and TRBJ2-7, is DVKVTQSSRYLVKRTGEKVFLECVQDMDHENMFWYRQDPGLGLRLIYFSYDVKMKEKGDIPEGYSVSREKKERFSLILESASTNQTSMYLCASSLWGEQYFGPGTRLTVT.

This clonotype was seen at least ten times. V usage is TRBV5-1 and J usage is TRBJ1-6; possible D gene TRBD1, 5 bases. The V end was cut by 4 bases, the J end by 10 bases, with 18 bases between. This CDR3 spans 15 amino acids. Germline V gene lookup returns CDR1 SGHRS and CDR2 YFSETQ. This chain's CDR3 is CASSPSMGEDSPLHF. The CDR3 nucleotides read TGCGCCAGCAGCCCTTCGATGGGGGAAGACTCACCCCTCCACTTT.

This clonotype was counted many times. The chain carries TRBV27 and TRBJ2-3; D call uncertain. The CDR3 totals 16 residues. The V end was cut by 3 bases, the J end by 4 bases, with 17 bases between. Germline V gene data show CDR1 as MNHEY and CDR2 as SMNVEV (reference sequence). CDR3 sequence (DNA): TGTGCCAGCAGTTTCCGGGCCCCCAGGCAGGCAGATACGCAGTATTTT. Translating gives CASSFRAPRQADTQYF.

V is TRBV7-2 and J is TRBJ1-1; D uncertain. CDR3 length: 15 residues. V gave up 4 bases and J gave up 1 base, with 13 bases separating them. In germline, CDR1 is SGHTA, CDR2 FQGNSA. The CDR3: CASSSQGIGNTEAFF. In DNA, the CDR3 is TGTGCCAGCAGCTCGCAAGGGATTGGGAACACTGAAGCTTTCTTT. Supplemented by reference TRBV7-2 and TRBJ1-1, the full variable domain reads GAGVSQSPSNKVTEKGKDVELRCDPISGHTALYWYRQSLGQGLEFLIYFQGNSAPDKSGLPSDRFSAERTGGSVSTLTIQRTQQEDSAVYLCASSSQGIGNTEAFFGQGTRLTVV.

This clonotype was observed many times. V usage is TRBV27 and J usage is TRBJ2-7; 10 bases align to TRBD1. This CDR3 contains 18 residues. The junction had 17 bases not matched to a gene; V was cut back by 5 bases and J by 4 bases. CDR1 is MNHEY, CDR2 SMNVEV, per germline (reference sequence). The CDR3 sequence is CASSPGTGAPPYYYEQYF. In nucleotides, the CDR3 is TGTGCCAGCAGTCCCGGGACAGGGGCCCCTCCGTACTATTACGAGCAGTACTTC.

The chain combines TRBV12-3 or TRBV12-4 with TRBJ1-3, with D tentatively TRBD1 (5 bases). This CDR3 contains 13 residues. Trimming shortened V by 8 bases and J by 1 base, and 9 bases separated the two germline ends. CDR3 sequence reads: CASLSGSGNTIYF. CDR3 coding DNA: TGTGCCAGCTTATCAGGGTCTGGAAACACCATATATTTT.

Remarks on this clonotype: With a much larger clone just one base away, this may be a read error. This chain connects TRBV12-5 to TRBJ1-1; 8 nucleotides agree with TRBD1. The CDR3 runs 13 residues. V shed 1 base, J shed 9 bases, and the junction held 4 bases outside the gene matches. From germline, CDR1 is LGHNT and CDR2 FRNRAP. The CDR3 here is CASGLDDRGKAFF. The CDR3, as DNA: TGTGCTAGTGGTTTGGACGACAGGGGTAAAGCTTTCTTT.

There are many counts of this clonotype. The chain uses TRBV7-9 and TRBJ1-2, with D maybe TRBD1 (6 bases). The germline gives CDR1 SEHNR, CDR2 FQNEAQ (reference sequence). Trimming removed 2 bases at V and 5 bases at J, with 9 bases between. This CDR3 has 13 amino acids. CDR3 region: CASSLRGTYGYTF. As DNA, the CDR3 is TGTGCCAGCAGCTTAAGGGGGACATATGGCTACACCTTC.

This clonotype has just one count. The rearrangement joins TRBV30 to TRBJ2-6; weak D call: TRBD2 (5 bases). Trimming stripped 0 bases from V and 1 base from J, with 16 bases between. Germline CDR1 reads GTSNPN; CDR2 reads SVGIG (reference sequence). The CDR3 extends over 18 amino acids. The CDR3: CAWSVTRYEGSGANVLTF. The CDR3 DNA reads TGTGCCTGGAGTGTTACGCGCTATGAGGGTTCTGGGGCCAACGTCCTGACTTTC. Using reference TRBV30 and TRBJ2-6 for the parts outside the CDR3, the full variable domain is SQTIHQWPATLVQPVGSPLSLECTVEGTSNPNLYWYRQAAGRGLQLLFYSVGIGQISSEVPQNLSASRPQDRQFILSSKKLLLSDSGFYLCAWSVTRYEGSGANVLTFGAGSRLTVL.

This clonotype was detected only a few times. The chain couples TRBV7-9 to TRBJ2-7; TRBD2 is a possible D gene (6 bases). Germline V gives CDR1 SEHNR, CDR2 FQNEAQ (reference sequence). V dropped 5 bases and J dropped 5 bases, with 22 bases sitting between them. There are 16 residues in the CDR3. The CDR3 coding sequence is TGTGCCAGCAGCATCTTAGGTGGCGGGGTCGACGACGAGCAGTACTTC. It is translated as CASSILGGGVDDEQYF. Complete variable domain (other parts from reference TRBV7-9 and TRBJ2-7): DTGVSQNPRHKITKRGQNVTFRCDPISEHNRLYWYRQTLGQGPEFLTYFQNEAQLEKSRLLSDRFSAERPKGSFSTLEIQRTEQGDSAMYLCASSILGGGVDDEQYFGPGTRLTVT.

This clonotype was found many times. The chain recombines TRBV4-3 with TRBJ1-1; weak D call: TRBD1 (5 bases). The CDR3 consists of 19 residues. Looked up from germline, CDR1 is LGHNA and CDR2 is YSLEER. Trimming removed 0 bases at V and 0 bases at J, with 20 bases between. The CDR3 coding sequence is TGCGCCAGCAGCCAAGATAACCAACGCGGGGGAAGATTGAACACTGAAGCTTTCTTT. This codes for CASSQDNQRGGRLNTEAFF.

There are many counts of this clonotype. The CDR3: CASSTRDRDEWTQYF. Here the CDR3 DNA reads TGTGCCAGCAGCACCCGGGACCGGGACGAATGGACCCAGTACTTC. The rearrangement joins TRBV7-9 to TRBJ2-5; the D call may be TRBD1 or TRBD2 (5 bases each). V shed 5 bases and J shed 7 bases, with 20 bases lying between them. This CDR3 has 15 amino acids. CDR1 and CDR2 (germline): SEHNR, FQNEAQ (reference sequence).

This clonotype was seen repeatedly, ten times or more. The V and J genes are TRBV20-1 and TRBJ1-5; perhaps TRBD1 as D (6 bases). The germline V and J ends were trimmed by 3 bases and 9 bases, with 12 bases remaining between them. The CDR3 sequence is 12 residues long. The germline CDR1 and CDR2 sequences are DFQATT and SNEGSKA (reference sequence). CDR3 residues: CSASSRGRPQHF. In DNA, the CDR3 is TGCAGTGCTAGCTCCAGGGGTCGGCCCCAGCATTTT.

The chain links TRBV5-1 to TRBJ2-2, with 8 bases lining up with TRBD2. With 4 bases clipped from V and 2 bases from J, the junction kept 7 bases outside the gene matches. The germline V gene encodes CDR1 SGHRS and CDR2 YFSETQ. The CDR3 has 16 residues. The CDR3 spells CASSLTLAANTGELFF. In DNA, the CDR3 is TGCGCCAGCAGCCTTACACTAGCGGCAAACACCGGGGAGCTGTTTTTT.